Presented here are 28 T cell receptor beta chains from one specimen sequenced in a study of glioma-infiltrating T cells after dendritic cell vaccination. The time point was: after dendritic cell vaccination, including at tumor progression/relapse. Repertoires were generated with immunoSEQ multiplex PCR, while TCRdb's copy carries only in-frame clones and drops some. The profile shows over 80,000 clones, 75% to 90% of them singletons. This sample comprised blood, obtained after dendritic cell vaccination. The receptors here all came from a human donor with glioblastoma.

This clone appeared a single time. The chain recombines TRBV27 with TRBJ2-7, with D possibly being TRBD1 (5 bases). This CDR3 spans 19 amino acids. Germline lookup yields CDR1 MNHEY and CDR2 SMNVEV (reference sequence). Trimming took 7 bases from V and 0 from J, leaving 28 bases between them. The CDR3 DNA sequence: TGTGCCAGCAACAACATCCCGGACCTTGACAGTAAGAGCTCCTACGAGCAGTACGTC. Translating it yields CASNNIPDLDSKSSYEQYV.

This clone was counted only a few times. In nucleotides, the CDR3 is TGTGCCAGCAGCTTAGGTGCGTCCGACTCTGGAAACACCATATATTTT. Translation gives CASSLGASDSGNTIYF. The chain combines TRBV7-6 with TRBJ1-3; no reliable D call. This CDR3 has 16 residues. Germline V gives CDR1 SGHVS, CDR2 FNYEAQ. V gave up 1 base and J gave up 0 bases, with 10 bases separating them.

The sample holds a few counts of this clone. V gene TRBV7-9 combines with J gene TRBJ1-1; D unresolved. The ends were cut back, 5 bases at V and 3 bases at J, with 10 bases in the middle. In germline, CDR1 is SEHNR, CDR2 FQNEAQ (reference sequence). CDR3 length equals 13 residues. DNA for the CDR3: TGTGCCAGCAGCCCCCCCGTTGACACTGAAGCTTTCTTT. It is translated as CASSPPVDTEAFF. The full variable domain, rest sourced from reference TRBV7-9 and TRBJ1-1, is DTGVSQNPRHKITKRGQNVTFRCDPISEHNRLYWYRQTLGQGPEFLTYFQNEAQLEKSRLLSDRFSAERPKGSFSTLEIQRTEQGDSAMYLCASSPPVDTEAFFGQGTRLTVV.

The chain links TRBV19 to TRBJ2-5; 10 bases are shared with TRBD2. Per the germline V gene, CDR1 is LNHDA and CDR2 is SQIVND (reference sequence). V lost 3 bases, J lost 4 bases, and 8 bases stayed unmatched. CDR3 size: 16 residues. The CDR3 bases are TGTGCCAGTAGTATCCGGAGCGGGGGGGCTCCAGAGACCCAGTACTTC. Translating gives CASSIRSGGAPETQYF.

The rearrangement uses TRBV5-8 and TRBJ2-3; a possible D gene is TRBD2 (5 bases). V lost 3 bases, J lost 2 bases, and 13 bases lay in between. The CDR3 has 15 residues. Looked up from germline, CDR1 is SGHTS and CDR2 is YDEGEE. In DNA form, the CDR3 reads TGTGCCAGCAGCTCCTCGACGGGGATCACAGATACGCAGTATTTT. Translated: CASSSSTGITDTQYF.

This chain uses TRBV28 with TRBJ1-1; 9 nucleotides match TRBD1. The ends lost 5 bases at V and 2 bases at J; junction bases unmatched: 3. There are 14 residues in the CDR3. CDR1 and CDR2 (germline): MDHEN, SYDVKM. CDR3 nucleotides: TGTGCCAGCAGTACAGGGGGCGGAAACACTGAAGCTTTCTTT. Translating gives CASSTGGGNTEAFF. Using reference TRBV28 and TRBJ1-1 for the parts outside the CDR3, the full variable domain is DVKVTQSSRYLVKRTGEKVFLECVQDMDHENMFWYRQDPGLGLRLIYFSYDVKMKEKGDIPEGYSVSREKKERFSLILESASTNQTSMYLCASSTGGGNTEAFFGQGTRLTVV.

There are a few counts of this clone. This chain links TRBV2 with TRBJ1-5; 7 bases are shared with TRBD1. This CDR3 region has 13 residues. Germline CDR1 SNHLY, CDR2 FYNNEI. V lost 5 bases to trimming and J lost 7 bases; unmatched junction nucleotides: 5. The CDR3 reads CASSRDRGQPQHF. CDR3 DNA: TGTGCCAGCAGTAGGGACAGAGGACAGCCCCAGCATTTT.

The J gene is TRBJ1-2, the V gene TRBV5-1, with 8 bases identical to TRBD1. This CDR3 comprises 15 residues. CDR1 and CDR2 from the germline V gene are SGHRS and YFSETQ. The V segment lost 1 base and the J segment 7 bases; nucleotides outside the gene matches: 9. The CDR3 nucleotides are TGCGCCAGCAGCTTGCCCGACAGGGGTCTTACTGGCTACACCTTC. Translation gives CASSLPDRGLTGYTF.

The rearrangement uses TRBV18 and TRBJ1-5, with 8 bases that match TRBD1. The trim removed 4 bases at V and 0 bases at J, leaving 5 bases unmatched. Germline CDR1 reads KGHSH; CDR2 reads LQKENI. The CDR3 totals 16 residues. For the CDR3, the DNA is TGTGCCAGCTCACGACAGGGGCCGGATAGCAATCAGCCCCAGCATTTT. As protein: CASSRQGPDSNQPQHF.

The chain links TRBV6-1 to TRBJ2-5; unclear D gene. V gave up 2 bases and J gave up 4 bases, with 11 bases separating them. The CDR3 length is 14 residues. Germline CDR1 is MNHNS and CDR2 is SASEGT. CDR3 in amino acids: CASSEHVIGETQYF. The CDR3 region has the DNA TGTGCCAGCAGTGAACATGTAATCGGAGAGACCCAGTACTTC.

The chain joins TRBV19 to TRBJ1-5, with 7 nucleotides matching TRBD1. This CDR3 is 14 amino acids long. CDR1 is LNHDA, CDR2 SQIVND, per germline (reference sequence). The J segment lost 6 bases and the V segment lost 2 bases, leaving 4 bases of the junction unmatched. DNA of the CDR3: TGTGCCAGTAGTATAACAGGGGTCGGTCAGCCCCAGCATTTT. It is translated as CASSITGVGQPQHF.

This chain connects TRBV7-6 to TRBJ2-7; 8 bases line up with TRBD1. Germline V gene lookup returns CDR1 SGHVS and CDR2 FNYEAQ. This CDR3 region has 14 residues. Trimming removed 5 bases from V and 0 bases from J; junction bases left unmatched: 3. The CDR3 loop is CASSRTGSSYEQYF. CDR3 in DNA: TGTGCCAGCAGCAGGACAGGGAGCTCCTACGAGCAGTACTTC.

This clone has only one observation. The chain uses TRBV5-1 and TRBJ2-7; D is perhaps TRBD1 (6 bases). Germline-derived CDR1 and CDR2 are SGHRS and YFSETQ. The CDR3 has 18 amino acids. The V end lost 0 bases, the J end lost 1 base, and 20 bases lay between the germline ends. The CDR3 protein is CASSLAGQAGAGSYEQYF. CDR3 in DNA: TGCGCCAGCAGCTTGGCGGGGCAAGCAGGGGCTGGGTCCTACGAGCAGTACTTC.

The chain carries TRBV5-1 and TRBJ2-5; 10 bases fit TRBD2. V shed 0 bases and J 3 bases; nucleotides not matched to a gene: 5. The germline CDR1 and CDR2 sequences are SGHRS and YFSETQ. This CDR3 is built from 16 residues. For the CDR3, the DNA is TGCGCCAGCAGCTTGGCCGCTAGCGGGGGAAAAGAGACCCAGTACTTC. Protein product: CASSLAASGGKETQYF.

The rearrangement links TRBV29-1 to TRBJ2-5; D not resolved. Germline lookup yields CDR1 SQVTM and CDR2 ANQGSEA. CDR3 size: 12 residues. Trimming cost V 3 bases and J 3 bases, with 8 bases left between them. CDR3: CSVESDKETQYF. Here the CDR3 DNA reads TGCAGCGTTGAGTCAGACAAAGAGACCCAGTACTTC.

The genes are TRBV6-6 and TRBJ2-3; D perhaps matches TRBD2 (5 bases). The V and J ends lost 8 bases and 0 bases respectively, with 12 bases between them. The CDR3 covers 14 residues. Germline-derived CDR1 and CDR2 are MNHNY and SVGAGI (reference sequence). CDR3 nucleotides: TGTGCCAGCGCCCTGGGCGGGAGCACAGATACGCAGTATTTT. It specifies CASALGGSTDTQYF.

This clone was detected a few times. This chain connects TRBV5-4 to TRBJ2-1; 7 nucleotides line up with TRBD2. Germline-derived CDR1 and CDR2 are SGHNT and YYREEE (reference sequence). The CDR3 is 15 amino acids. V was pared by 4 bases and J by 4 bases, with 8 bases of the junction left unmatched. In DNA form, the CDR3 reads TGTGCCAGCAGCCTACGTGGGGGGGGGTACAATGAGCAGTTCTTC. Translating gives CASSLRGGGYNEQFF.

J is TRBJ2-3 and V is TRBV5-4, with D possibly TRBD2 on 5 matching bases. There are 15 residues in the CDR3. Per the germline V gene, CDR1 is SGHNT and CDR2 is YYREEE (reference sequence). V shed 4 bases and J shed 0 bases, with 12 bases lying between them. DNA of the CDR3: TGTGCCAGCAGCCCGCCGGGCGGGAGCACAGATACGCAGTATTTT. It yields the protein CASSPPGGSTDTQYF.

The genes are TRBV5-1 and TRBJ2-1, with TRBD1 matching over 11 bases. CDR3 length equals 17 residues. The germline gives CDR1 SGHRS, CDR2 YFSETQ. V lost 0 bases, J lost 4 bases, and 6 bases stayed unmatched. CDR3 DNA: TGCGCCAGCAGCTTGGGACCGGGACAGGGGGATTACAATGAGCAGTTCTTC. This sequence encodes CASSLGPGQGDYNEQFF.

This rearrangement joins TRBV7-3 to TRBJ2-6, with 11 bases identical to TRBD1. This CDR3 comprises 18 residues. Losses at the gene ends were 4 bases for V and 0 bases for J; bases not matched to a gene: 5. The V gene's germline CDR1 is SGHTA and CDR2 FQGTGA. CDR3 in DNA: TGTGCCAGCAGCTCTTCCGGGACAGGGGGCTCTGGGGCCAACGTCCTGACTTTC. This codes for CASSSSGTGGSGANVLTF.

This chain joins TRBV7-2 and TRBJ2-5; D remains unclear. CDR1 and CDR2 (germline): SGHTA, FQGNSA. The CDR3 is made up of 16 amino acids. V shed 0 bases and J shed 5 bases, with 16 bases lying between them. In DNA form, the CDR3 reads TGTGCCAGCAGCTTAGCGGGTTCTGGGCTTCCGGAGACCCAGTACTTC. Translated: CASSLAGSGLPETQYF.

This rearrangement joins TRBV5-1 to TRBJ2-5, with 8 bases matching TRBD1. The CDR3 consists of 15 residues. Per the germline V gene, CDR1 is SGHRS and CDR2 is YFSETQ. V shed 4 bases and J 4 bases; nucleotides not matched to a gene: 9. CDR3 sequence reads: CASSPNQGARETQYF. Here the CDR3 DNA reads TGCGCCAGCAGCCCGAACCAGGGGGCTCGAGAGACCCAGTACTTC.

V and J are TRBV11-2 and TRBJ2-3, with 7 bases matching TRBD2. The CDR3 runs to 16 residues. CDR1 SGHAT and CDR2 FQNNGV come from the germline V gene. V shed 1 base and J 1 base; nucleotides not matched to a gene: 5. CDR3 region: CASSLVLRGGTDTQYF. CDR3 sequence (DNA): TGTGCCAGCAGCTTAGTCTTACGGGGGGGCACAGATACGCAGTATTTT.

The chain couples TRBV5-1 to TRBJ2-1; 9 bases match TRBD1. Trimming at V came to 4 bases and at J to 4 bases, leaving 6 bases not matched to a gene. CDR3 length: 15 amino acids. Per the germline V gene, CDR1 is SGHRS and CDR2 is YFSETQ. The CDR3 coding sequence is TGCGCCAGCAGCCAGGGACAGGGTGGTTACAATGAGCAGTTCTTC. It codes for CASSQGQGGYNEQFF.

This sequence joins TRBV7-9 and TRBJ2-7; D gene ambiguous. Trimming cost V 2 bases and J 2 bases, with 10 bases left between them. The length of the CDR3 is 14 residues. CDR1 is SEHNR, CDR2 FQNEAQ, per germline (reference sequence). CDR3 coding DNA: TGTGCCAGCAGCTTAATGGCGGATACCTACGAGCAGTACTTC. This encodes CASSLMADTYEQYF.

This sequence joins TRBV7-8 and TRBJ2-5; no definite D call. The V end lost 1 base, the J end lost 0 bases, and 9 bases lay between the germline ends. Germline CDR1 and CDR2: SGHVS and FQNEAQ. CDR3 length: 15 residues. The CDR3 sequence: CASSLGHTDQETQYF. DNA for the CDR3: TGTGCCAGCAGCTTAGGACACACCGACCAAGAGACCCAGTACTTC.

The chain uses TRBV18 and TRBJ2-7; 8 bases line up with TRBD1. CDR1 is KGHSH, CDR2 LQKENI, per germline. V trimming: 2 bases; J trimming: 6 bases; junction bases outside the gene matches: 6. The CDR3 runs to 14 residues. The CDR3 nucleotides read TGTGCCAGCTCACCATCGGCAGGGGGCGGCGAGCAGTACGTC. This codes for CASSPSAGGGEQYV.

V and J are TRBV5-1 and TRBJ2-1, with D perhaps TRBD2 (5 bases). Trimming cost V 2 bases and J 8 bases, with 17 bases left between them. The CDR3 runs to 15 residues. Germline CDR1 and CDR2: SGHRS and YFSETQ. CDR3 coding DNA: TGCGCCAGCAGCTTTGACTACGGGCGAGGAGATGAGCAGTTCTTC. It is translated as CASSFDYGRGDEQFF.